This entry lists 22 T cell receptor beta chains sequenced from one sample in a study of Ad26.COV2.S vaccination and SARS-CoV-2 variants. Treatment of the sample: some 19 received Ad26.COV2.S at low or high dose, single or two shots; about 5 received placebo; per-sample allocation not given. Specimen acquisition occurred on day 63 following the initial vaccine or placebo injection. Using immunoSEQ multiplex PCR, the repertoire was profiled, and TCRdb retains in-frame clones only, with some absent. Of some 320,000 clones detected, around 81% appear once; the ten largest clones hold about 2.1%. The sequenced sample was peripheral blood, obtained in a trial of Ad26.COV2.S vaccine versus placebo. These receptors all stem from a person between 18 and 60 years old who received the Ad26.COV2.S COVID-19 vaccine or a placebo.

V usage is TRBV2 and J usage is TRBJ2-7; D gene uncertain. The CDR3 is made up of 13 amino acids. CDR1 and CDR2 (germline): SNHLY, FYNNEI. Between the trimmed V and J ends, which lost 2 bases and 4 bases, there was a span of 9 bases. The CDR3 DNA reads as TGTGCCAGCAGTGAACGATACGGGTACGAGCAGTACTTC. Translation: CASSERYGYEQYF.

The J gene is TRBJ1-5, the V gene TRBV2, with 7 bases aligning to TRBD1. V was clipped by 6 bases and J by 0 bases; unmatched bases: 14. Germline V gene lookup returns CDR1 SNHLY and CDR2 FYNNEI. The CDR3 extends over 18 amino acids. The chain's CDR3 is CASRSGTDSLTSNQPQHF. CDR3 DNA sequence: TGTGCCAGCAGGTCCGGGACAGATAGCCTGACTAGCAATCAGCCCCAGCATTTT. Full variable domain (outside the CDR3, taken from reference TRBV2 and TRBJ1-5): EPEVTQTPSHQVTQMGQEVILRCVPISNHLYFYWYRQILGQKVEFLVSFYNNEISEKSEIFDDQFSVERPDGSNFTLKIRSTKLEDSAMYFCASRSGTDSLTSNQPQHFGDGTRLSIL.

This rearrangement joins TRBV6-5 to TRBJ1-1; TRBD1 matches 9 bases. The CDR3 runs 13 residues. Germline assignment: CDR1 MNHEY and CDR2 SVGAGI. Trimming took 6 bases from V and 3 from J; bases not matched to a gene: 2. The CDR3 DNA follows: TGTGCCAGCAGCCACAGGGGGCACACTGAAGCTTTCTTT. Protein sequence: CASSHRGHTEAFF.

The V and J genes are TRBV5-1 and TRBJ1-6, with D maybe TRBD1 (5 bases). The germline CDR1 and CDR2 sequences are SGHRS and YFSETQ. The CDR3 is 14 residues long. Trimming took off 4 bases at V and 5 bases at J, with 10 bases between the two ends. The CDR3 DNA reads as TGCGCCAGCAGCAGGGGTGAGGATAATTCACCCCTCCACTTT. This codes for CASSRGEDNSPLHF.

The J gene is TRBJ2-3, the V gene TRBV6-4, with 14 bases identical to TRBD2. Germline loops: CDR1 MRHNA, CDR2 SNTAGT. This CDR3 spans 16 amino acids. Losses at the gene ends were 8 bases for V and 1 base for J; bases not matched to a gene: 5. The chain's CDR3 is CASASTSGGGTDTQYF. CDR3 sequence (DNA): TGTGCCAGCGCATCGACTAGCGGGGGGGGCACAGATACGCAGTATTTT.

The chain uses TRBV29-1 and TRBJ2-1; 13 bases map to TRBD2. In germline, CDR1 is SQVTM, CDR2 ANQGSEA. The trim removed 5 bases at V and 4 bases at J, leaving 8 bases unmatched. The CDR3 is 16 residues long. CDR3 loop: CSVMKLAGGRYNEQFF. For the CDR3, the DNA is TGCAGCGTTATGAAACTAGCGGGGGGGCGGTACAATGAGCAGTTCTTC.

This clone appeared a few times. The chain has TRBV2 and TRBJ1-6; 7 nucleotides line up with TRBD1. Per germline, CDR1 SNHLY and CDR2 FYNNEI. The ends lost 7 bases at V and 7 bases at J; junction bases unmatched: 4. The CDR3 has 13 amino acids. The CDR3 region is CASIGGGNSPLHF. The CDR3 DNA sequence: TGTGCCAGCATAGGGGGCGGGAATTCACCCCTCCACTTT.

With regard to this clone: Within the sample, other DNA sequences also encode this same CDR3. The chain couples TRBV7-3 to TRBJ1-1; D is undetermined. The germline V and J ends were trimmed by 0 bases and 1 base, with 6 bases remaining between them. The CDR3 spans 14 residues. The germline CDR1 and CDR2 sequences are SGHTA and FQGTGA. In DNA form, the CDR3 reads TGTGCCAGCAGCTTAACCCCAGGGAACACTGAAGCTTTCTTT. Amino acid sequence: CASSLTPGNTEAFF.

With respect to this clone: Additional DNA sequences in this sample encode the identical CDR3. V is TRBV30 and J is TRBJ1-5; no firm D call. Germline values: CDR1 GTSNPN, CDR2 SVGIG (reference sequence). Trimming stripped 0 bases from V and 2 bases from J, with 5 bases between. This CDR3 contains 13 residues. Written as DNA, the CDR3 is TGTGCCTGGAGTGTAAAAGGCAATCAGCCCCAGCATTTT. Translated, it gives CAWSVKGNQPQHF.

This clone was detected only a few times. This chain uses TRBV2 with TRBJ2-3; TRBD1 is a possible D gene (6 bases). V was shortened by 6 bases and J by 3 bases, with 13 bases between the two germline ends. This CDR3 is 14 amino acids long. Germline V lookup: CDR1 SNHLY, CDR2 FYNNEI. Here the CDR3 DNA reads TGTGCCAGCAGCCGGGACAAAACGACAGATACGCAGTATTTT. Protein product: CASSRDKTTDTQYF.

The chain joins TRBV5-4 to TRBJ1-3, with a possible D match to TRBD1 (6 bases). This CDR3 has 17 residues. Between the trimmed V and J ends, which lost 0 bases and 2 bases, there was a span of 15 bases. From germline, CDR1 is SGHNT and CDR2 YYREEE (reference sequence). CDR3 loop: CASSLAGQPEAGNTIYF. CDR3 sequence (DNA): TGTGCCAGCAGCTTGGCCGGACAGCCGGAAGCTGGAAACACCATATATTTT.

This chain joins TRBV30 and TRBJ2-7; D might be TRBD2 (5 bases). V was trimmed by 1 base and J by 7 bases, leaving 11 bases between them. This CDR3 is 12 amino acids long. Germline CDR1 is GTSNPN and CDR2 is SVGIG (reference sequence). CDR3 DNA sequence: TGTGCCTGGAGTGGACCATGGAGGGAGCAGTACTTC. It encodes CAWSGPWREQYF.

A few counts support this clone. The J gene is TRBJ2-1, the V gene TRBV28; a possible D gene is TRBD1 (5 bases). CDR3 length equals 14 residues. V was pared by 5 bases and J by 9 bases, with 17 bases between. Germline V gene data show CDR1 as MDHEN and CDR2 as SYDVKM. CDR3 amino acids: CASSPSLRGSEQFF. The CDR3 bases are TGTGCCAGCAGTCCCTCGTTAAGGGGTAGTGAGCAGTTCTTC.

This rearrangement joins TRBV12-3 or TRBV12-4 to TRBJ2-5, with D maybe TRBD2 (6 bases). V lost 5 bases to trimming and J lost 4 bases, with 8 bases between them. The CDR3 is made up of 12 amino acids. CDR3 DNA: TGTGCCAGCAGTCGGAGGGGAGAGACCCAGTACTTC. This codes for CASSRRGETQYF.

This clone was seen just once. The V call is TRBV19, the J call TRBJ2-2, with D uncertain. The germline V gene has CDR1 LNHDA and CDR2 SQIVND (reference sequence). Trimming took off 3 bases at V and 3 bases at J, with 8 bases between the two ends. This CDR3 is built from 14 residues. The CDR3 coding sequence is TGTGCCAGTAGTATCGGGTCAGACACCGGGGAGCTGTTTTTT. Translating gives CASSIGSDTGELFF.

The table lists this clone with a few counts. The chain links TRBV7-8 to TRBJ1-1; D is uncertain. The CDR3 sequence is 15 residues long. Trimming removed 5 bases from V and 11 bases from J, with 24 bases in between. Looked up from germline, CDR1 is SGHVS and CDR2 is FQNEAQ. The CDR3 sequence is CASSHRGLSNTWAFF. DNA for the CDR3: TGTGCCAGCAGCCACCGAGGACTGTCGAACACTTGGGCTTTCTTT.

The rearrangement joins TRBV29-1 to TRBJ1-2, with D possibly being TRBD1 (6 bases). Per germline, CDR1 SQVTM and CDR2 ANQGSEA. This CDR3 spans 11 amino acids. V lost 6 bases and J lost 8, with 13 bases in between. The CDR3: CSVRGRRGYTF. In DNA, the CDR3 is TGCAGCGTCCGGGGGCGGCGGGGCTACACCTTC.

The rearrangement links TRBV18 to TRBJ2-7, with a weak D call TRBD2 (6 bases). V was cut by 1 base and J by 5 bases, with 12 bases left in between. The CDR3 is 14 residues long. Germline loops: CDR1 KGHSH, CDR2 LQKENI. Here the CDR3 DNA reads TGTGCCAGCTCACCACGGGTAGGCGGGGACGAGCAGTACTTC. Amino acids: CASSPRVGGDEQYF.

The gene calls are TRBV29-1 and TRBJ2-2; D assignment may be TRBD1 or TRBD2 (5 bases each). Trimming took 3 bases from V and 6 from J, leaving 5 bases between them. CDR1 is SQVTM and CDR2 is ANQGSEA in the germline V gene. CDR3 length: 11 amino acids. CDR3 sequence (DNA): TGCAGCGTTGAGGGGGCCGGGGAGCTGTTTTTT. Encoded protein: CSVEGAGELFF.

This chain links TRBV12-3 or TRBV12-4 with TRBJ1-1, with 11 bases aligning to TRBD1. This CDR3 contains 13 residues. V shed 6 bases and J 9 bases; nucleotides not matched to a gene: 6. This CDR3 reads CASSTGQGVKAFF. The CDR3 DNA reads as TGTGCCAGCAGCACGGGACAGGGGGTTAAAGCTTTCTTT.

The V call is TRBV15, the J call TRBJ2-2; tentative D call: TRBD2 (6 bases). Germline values: CDR1 LNHNV, CDR2 YYDKDF (reference sequence). CDR3 length: 18 amino acids. The V end lost 0 bases, the J end lost 1 base, and 15 bases lay between the germline ends. CDR3 protein: CATSRDFAVGGNTGELFF. The CDR3 DNA is TGTGCCACCAGCAGAGATTTTGCCGTGGGGGGGAACACCGGGGAGCTGTTTTTT.

The J gene is TRBJ2-1, the V gene TRBV27; D gene ambiguous. In germline, CDR1 is MNHEY, CDR2 SMNVEV (reference sequence). The CDR3 runs to 13 residues. V lost 2 bases and J lost 4, with 6 bases in between. CDR3 region: CASSLSRYNEQFF. The CDR3 DNA reads TGTGCCAGCAGTTTAAGTCGGTACAATGAGCAGTTCTTC.